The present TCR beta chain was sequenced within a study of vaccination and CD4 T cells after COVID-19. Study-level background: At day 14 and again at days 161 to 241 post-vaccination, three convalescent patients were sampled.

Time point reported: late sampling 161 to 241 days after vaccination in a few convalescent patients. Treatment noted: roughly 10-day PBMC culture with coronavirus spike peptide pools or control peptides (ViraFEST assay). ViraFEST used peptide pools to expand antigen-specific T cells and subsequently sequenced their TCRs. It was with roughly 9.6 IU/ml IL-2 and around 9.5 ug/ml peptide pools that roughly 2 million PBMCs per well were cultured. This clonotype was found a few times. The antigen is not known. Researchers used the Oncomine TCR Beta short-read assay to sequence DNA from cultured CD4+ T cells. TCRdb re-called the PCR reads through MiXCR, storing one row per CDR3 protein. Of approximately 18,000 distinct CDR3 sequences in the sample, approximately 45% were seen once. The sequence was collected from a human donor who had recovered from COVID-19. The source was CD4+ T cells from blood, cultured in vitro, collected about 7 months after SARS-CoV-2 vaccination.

Written as DNA, the CDR3 is TGTGCCAGCAGCTTCGGTCAGAGACGCACTGAAGCTTTCTTT. Its translation is CASSFGQRRTEAFF. The rearrangement links TRBV7-2 to TRBJ1-1; D is undetermined. V lost 3 bases, J lost 4 bases, and 12 bases lay in between. The germline V gene encodes CDR1 SGHTA and CDR2 FQGNSA. CDR3 length: 14 residues.